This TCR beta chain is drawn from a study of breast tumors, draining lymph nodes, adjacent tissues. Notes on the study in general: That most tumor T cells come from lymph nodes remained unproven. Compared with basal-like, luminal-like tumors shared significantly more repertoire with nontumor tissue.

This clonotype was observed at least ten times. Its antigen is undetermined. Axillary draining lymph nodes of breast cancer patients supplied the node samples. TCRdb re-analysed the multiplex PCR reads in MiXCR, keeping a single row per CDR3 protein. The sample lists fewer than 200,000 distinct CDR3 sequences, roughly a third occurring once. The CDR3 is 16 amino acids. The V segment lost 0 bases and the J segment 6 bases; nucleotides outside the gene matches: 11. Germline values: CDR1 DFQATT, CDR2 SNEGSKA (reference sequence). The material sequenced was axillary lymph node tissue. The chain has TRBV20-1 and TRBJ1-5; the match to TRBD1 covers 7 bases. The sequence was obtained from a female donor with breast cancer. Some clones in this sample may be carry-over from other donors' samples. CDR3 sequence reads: CSARDHQGVGIQPQHF. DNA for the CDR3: TGCAGTGCTAGAGATCACCAGGGGGTCGGAATTCAGCCCCAGCATTTT.